This TCR beta chain originates from a study of cytomegalovirus exposure and HLA in healthy donors. Germline V gene sequence: CDR1 SGHTA, CDR2 FQGNSA. This CDR3 comprises 13 residues. The V gene lost 4 bases and the J gene lost 6 bases, with 9 bases spanning the gap. With 60 Vbeta and 13 Jbeta primers, the PCR was carried out. The repertoire was sequenced with immunoSEQ multiplex PCR; TCRdb's copy has only in-frame clones and lacks some. The table records fewer than 150,000 clones, 80% of them present only once. In the case of this clone: Its specificity is unknown.

The study, taken as a whole, reports: An ancestry cluster, one associated with Asian ancestry, reportedly showed fewer N-insertions than the approximately 670-donor mean in a later analysis. The classifier reportedly diagnosed cytomegalovirus status with high specificity and sensitivity. In a later analysis, common viral pathogens appeared linked to several of the most significant clusters. A later analysis showed TCR association rates differing by HLA locus, peaking at DRB1 and lowest at HLA-C.

The sample taken for sequencing was PBMCs. V usage is TRBV7-2 and J usage is TRBJ2-2; D not certain. The sequence was obtained from a male donor in good health and CMV-seronegative. CDR3 sequence reads: CASSSWSPGELFF. The DNA for the CDR3 is TGTGCCAGCAGCTCATGGAGTCCCGGGGAGCTGTTTTTT.